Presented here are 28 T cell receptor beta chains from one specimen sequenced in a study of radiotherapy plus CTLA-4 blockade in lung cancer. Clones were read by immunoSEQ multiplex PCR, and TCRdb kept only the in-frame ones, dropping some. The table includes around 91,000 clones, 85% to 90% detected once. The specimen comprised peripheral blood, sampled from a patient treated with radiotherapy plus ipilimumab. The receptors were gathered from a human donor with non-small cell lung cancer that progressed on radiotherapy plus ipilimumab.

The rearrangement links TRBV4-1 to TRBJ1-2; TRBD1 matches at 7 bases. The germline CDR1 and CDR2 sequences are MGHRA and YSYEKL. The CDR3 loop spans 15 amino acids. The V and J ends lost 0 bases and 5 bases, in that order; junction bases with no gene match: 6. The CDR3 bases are TGCGCCAGCAGCCAAGAAGGGACAGACCCATATGGCTACACCTTC. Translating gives CASSQEGTDPYGYTF.

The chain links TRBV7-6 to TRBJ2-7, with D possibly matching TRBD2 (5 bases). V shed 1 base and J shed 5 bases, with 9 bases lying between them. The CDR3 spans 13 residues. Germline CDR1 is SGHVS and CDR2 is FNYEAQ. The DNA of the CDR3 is TGTGCCAGCAGCTTAGTAGTGGGAGACGAGCAGTACTTC. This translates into CASSLVVGDEQYF.

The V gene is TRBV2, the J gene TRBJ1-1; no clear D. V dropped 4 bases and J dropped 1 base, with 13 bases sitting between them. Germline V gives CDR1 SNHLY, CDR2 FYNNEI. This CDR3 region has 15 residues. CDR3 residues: CASSAQAKRNTEAFF. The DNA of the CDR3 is TGTGCCAGCAGTGCCCAGGCCAAACGGAACACTGAAGCTTTCTTT.

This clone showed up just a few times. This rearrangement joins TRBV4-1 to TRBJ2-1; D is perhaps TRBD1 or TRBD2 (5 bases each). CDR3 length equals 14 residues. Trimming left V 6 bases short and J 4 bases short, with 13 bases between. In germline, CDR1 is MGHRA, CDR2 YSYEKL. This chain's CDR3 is CASRGLREYNEQFF. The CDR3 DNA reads TGCGCCAGCAGAGGACTCAGGGAGTACAATGAGCAGTTCTTC.

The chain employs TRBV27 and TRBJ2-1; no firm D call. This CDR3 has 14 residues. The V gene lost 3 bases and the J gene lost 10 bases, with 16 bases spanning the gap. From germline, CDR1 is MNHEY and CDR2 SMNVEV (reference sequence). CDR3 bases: TGTGCCAGCAGTTTCCGCCACGGTGCGTCCGAGCAGTTCTTC. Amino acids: CASSFRHGASEQFF.

For the CDR3, the DNA is TGCGCCAGCAGCCAAGAAAGGGACAATTTCTACAATGAGCAGTTCTTC. It translates to CASSQERDNFYNEQFF. The rearrangement joins TRBV4-1 to TRBJ2-1, with D possibly being TRBD1 (6 bases). The CDR3 consists of 16 residues. V shed 0 bases and J shed 3 bases, with 12 bases lying between them. Germline-derived CDR1 and CDR2 are MGHRA and YSYEKL.

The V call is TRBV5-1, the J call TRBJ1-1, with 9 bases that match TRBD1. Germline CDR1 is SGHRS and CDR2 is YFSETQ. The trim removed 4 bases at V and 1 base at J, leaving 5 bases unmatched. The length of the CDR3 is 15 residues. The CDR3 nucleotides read TGCGCCAGCAGCGCCCCGGGACAGGGGAACACTGAAGCTTTCTTT. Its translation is CASSAPGQGNTEAFF.

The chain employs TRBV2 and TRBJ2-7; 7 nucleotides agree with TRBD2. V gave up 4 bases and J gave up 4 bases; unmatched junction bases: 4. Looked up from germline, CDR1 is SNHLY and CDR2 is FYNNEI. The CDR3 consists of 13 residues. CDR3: CASSGLAVYEQYF. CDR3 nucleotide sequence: TGTGCCAGCAGTGGCCTAGCGGTATACGAGCAGTACTTC. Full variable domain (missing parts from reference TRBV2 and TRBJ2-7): EPEVTQTPSHQVTQMGQEVILRCVPISNHLYFYWYRQILGQKVEFLVSFYNNEISEKSEIFDDQFSVERPDGSNFTLKIRSTKLEDSAMYFCASSGLAVYEQYFGPGTRLTVT.

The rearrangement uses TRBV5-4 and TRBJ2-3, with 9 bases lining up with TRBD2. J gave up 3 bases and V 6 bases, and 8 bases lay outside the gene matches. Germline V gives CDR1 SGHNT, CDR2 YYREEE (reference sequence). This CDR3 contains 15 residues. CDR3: CASKKAGGITDTQYF. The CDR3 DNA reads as TGTGCCAGCAAAAAAGCGGGAGGTATAACAGATACGCAGTATTTT.

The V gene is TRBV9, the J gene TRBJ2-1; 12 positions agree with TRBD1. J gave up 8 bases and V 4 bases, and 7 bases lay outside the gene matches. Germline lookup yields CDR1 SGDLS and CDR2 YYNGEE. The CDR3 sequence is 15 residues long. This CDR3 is CASSPGTGGFDEQFF. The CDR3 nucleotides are TGTGCCAGCAGCCCCGGGACAGGGGGCTTCGATGAGCAGTTCTTC.

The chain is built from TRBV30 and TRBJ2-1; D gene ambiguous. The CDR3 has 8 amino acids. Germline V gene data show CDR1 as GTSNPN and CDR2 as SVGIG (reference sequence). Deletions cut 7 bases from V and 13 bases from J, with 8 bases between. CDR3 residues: CALAFQFF. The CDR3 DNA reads TGTGCCTTGGCGTTTCAGTTCTTC.

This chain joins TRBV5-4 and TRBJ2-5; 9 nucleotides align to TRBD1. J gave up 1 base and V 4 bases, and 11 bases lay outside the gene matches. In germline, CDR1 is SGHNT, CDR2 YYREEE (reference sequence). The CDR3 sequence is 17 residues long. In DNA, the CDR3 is TGTGCCAGCAGCCCCTCCAGAGGGACAGGGACCCAAGAGACCCAGTACTTC. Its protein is CASSPSRGTGTQETQYF. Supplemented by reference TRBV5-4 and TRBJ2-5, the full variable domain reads ETGVTQSPTHLIKTRGQQVTLRCSSQSGHNTVSWYQQALGQGPQFIFQYYREEENGRGNFPPRFSGLQFPNYSSELNVNALELDDSALYLCASSPSRGTGTQETQYFGPGTRLLVL.

The CDR3 region is CASSPRDSHEAFF. In DNA form, the CDR3 reads TGTGCCAGCAGTCCCCGGGACAGCCATGAAGCTTTCTTT. The rearrangement links TRBV6-5 to TRBJ1-1; 7 nucleotides agree with TRBD1. CDR3 size: 13 residues. Germline CDR1 MNHEY, CDR2 SVGAGI. V shed 5 bases, J shed 7 bases, and the junction held 7 bases outside the gene matches.

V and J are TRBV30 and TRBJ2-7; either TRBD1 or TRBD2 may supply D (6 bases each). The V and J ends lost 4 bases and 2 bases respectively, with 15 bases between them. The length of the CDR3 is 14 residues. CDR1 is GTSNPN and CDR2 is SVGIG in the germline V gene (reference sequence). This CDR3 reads CAWTGATRTYEQYF. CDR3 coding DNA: TGTGCCTGGACGGGGGCTACCAGGACCTACGAGCAGTACTTC.

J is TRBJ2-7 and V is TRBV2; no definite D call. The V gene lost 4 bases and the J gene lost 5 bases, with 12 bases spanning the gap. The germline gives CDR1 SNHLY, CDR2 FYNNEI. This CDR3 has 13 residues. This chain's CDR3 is CASSAIRVHEQYF. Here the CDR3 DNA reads TGTGCCAGCAGTGCTATCCGGGTGCACGAGCAGTACTTC.

The CDR3 here is CASSLGDNRVPGAFF. Here the CDR3 DNA reads TGTGCCAGCAGCTTAGGGGACAACAGGGTTCCGGGGGCTTTCTTT. The V gene is TRBV7-8, the J gene TRBJ1-1, with D possibly TRBD1 on 6 matching bases. V lost 1 base and J lost 11, with 20 bases in between. Germline V gene sequence: CDR1 SGHVS, CDR2 FQNEAQ. CDR3 size: 15 residues.

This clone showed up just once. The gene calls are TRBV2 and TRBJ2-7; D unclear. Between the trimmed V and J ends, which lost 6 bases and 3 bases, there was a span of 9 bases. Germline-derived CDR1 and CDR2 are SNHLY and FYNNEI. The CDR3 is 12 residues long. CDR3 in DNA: TGTGCCAGCAGGGGTACTTACTACGAGCAGTACTTC. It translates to CASRGTYYEQYF. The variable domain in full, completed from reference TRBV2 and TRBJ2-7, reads EPEVTQTPSHQVTQMGQEVILRCVPISNHLYFYWYRQILGQKVEFLVSFYNNEISEKSEIFDDQFSVERPDGSNFTLKIRSTKLEDSAMYFCASRGTYYEQYFGPGTRLTVT.

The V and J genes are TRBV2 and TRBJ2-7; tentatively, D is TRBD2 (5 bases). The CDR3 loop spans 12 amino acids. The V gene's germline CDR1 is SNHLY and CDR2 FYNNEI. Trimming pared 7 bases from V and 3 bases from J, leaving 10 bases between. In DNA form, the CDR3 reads TGTGCCAGCAAGGACTGGAACTACGAGCAGTACTTC. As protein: CASKDWNYEQYF. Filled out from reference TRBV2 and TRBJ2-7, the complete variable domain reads EPEVTQTPSHQVTQMGQEVILRCVPISNHLYFYWYRQILGQKVEFLVSFYNNEISEKSEIFDDQFSVERPDGSNFTLKIRSTKLEDSAMYFCASKDWNYEQYFGPGTRLTVT.

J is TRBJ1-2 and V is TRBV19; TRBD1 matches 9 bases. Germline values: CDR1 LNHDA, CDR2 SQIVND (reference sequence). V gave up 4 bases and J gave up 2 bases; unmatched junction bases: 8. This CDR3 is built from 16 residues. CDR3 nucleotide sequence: TGTGCCAGTAGTACCACAGGGGGCACCACGAACTATGGCTACACCTTC. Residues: CASSTTGGTTNYGYTF.

The CDR3 nucleotides are TGTGCCAGCAGCTTACGGTGGGCGGAACAAGAGACCCAGTACTTC. It is translated as CASSLRWAEQETQYF. The chain has TRBV11-2 and TRBJ2-5; D ambiguous. V lost 2 bases and J lost 2, with 12 bases in between. Per the germline V gene, CDR1 is SGHAT and CDR2 is FQNNGV. The CDR3 length is 15 residues.

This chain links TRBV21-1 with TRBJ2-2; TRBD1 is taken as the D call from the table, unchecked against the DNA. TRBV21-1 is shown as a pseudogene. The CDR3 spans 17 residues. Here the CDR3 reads CASSKAVTGDLTGELFF. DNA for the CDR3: TGTGCCAGCAGCAAAGCGGTTACAGGGGACCTCACCGGGGAGCTGTTTTTT.

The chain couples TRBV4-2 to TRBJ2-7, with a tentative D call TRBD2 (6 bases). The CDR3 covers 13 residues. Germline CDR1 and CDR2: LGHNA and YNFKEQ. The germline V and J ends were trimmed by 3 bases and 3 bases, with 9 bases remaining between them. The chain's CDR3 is CASSHNGGYEQYF. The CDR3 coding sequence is TGTGCCAGCAGCCACAACGGGGGCTACGAGCAGTACTTC.

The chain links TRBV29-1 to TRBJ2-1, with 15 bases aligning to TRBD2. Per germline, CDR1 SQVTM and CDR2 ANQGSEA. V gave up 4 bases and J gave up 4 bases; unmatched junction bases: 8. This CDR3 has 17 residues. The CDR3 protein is CSVASGTSGRIYNEQFF. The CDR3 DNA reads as TGCAGCGTTGCCTCCGGGACTAGCGGGAGGATATACAATGAGCAGTTCTTC.

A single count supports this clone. The CDR3 loop is CAWTSPGIRGTEAFF. The CDR3 DNA reads as TGTGCCTGGACGAGCCCAGGAATCAGGGGCACTGAAGCTTTCTTT. The chain links TRBV30 to TRBJ1-1; D possibly corresponds to TRBD1 (6 bases). Trimming stripped 4 bases from V and 4 bases from J, with 19 bases between. In germline, CDR1 is GTSNPN, CDR2 SVGIG (reference sequence). CDR3 length equals 15 residues.

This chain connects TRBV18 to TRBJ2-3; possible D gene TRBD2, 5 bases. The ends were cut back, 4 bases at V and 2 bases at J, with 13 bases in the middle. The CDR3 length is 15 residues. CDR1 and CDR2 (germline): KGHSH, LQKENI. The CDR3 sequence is CASSLKAAYTDTQYF. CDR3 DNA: TGTGCCAGCTCACTAAAAGCGGCGTACACAGATACGCAGTATTTT.

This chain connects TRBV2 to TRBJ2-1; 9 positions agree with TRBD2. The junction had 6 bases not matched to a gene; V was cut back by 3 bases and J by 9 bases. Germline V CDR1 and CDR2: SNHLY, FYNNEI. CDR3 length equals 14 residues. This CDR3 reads CASSDVKAGGEQFF. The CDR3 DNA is TGTGCCAGCAGTGATGTAAAAGCGGGAGGTGAGCAGTTCTTC.

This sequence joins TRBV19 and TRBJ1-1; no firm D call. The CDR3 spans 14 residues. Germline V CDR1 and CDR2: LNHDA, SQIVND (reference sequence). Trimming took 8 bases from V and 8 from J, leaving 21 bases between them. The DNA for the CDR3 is TGTGCCAGTCGGAGGACGGCCCAAGCTTTCGAAGCTTTCTTT. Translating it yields CASRRTAQAFEAFF.

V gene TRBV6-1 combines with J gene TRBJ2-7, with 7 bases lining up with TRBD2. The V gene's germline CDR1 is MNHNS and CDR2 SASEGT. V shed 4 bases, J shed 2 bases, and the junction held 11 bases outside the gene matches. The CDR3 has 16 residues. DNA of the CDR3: TGTGCCAGCAGTGTACTGTCCGGGACTACTCCCTACGAGCAGTACTTC. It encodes CASSVLSGTTPYEQYF.